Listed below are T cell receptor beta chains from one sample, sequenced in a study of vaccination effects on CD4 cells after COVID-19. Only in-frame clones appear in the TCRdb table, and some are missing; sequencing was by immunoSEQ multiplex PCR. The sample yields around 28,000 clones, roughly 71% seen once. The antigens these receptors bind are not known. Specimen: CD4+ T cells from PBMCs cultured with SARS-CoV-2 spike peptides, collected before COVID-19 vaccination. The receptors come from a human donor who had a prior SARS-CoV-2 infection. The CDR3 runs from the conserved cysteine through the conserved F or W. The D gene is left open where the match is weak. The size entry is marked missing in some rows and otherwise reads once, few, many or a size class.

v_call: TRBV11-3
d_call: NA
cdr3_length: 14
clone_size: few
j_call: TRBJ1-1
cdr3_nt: TGTGCCAGCAGCTTAGCAGGGGCGAACACTGAAGCTTTCTTT
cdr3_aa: CASSLAGANTEAFF

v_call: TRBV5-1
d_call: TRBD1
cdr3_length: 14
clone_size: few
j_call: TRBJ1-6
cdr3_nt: TGCGCCAGCACGGAGGACAGGGGTCACTCACCCCTCCACTTT
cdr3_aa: CASTEDRGHSPLHF

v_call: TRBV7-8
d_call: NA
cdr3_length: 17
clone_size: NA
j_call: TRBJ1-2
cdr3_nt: TGTGCCAGCAGCTTCGGATCACCTGGTGGGGGGCCCTATGGCTACACCTTC
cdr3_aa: CASSFGSPGGGPYGYTF

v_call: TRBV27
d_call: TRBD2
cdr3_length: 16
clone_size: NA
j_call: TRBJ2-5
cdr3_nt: TGTGCCAGCAGCATCCGACTAGCGGGGTCCCAAGAGACCCAGTACTTC
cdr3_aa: CASSIRLAGSQETQYF

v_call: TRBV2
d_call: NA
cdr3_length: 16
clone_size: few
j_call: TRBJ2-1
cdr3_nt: TGTGCCAGCGCCGACTGGACTCCAATGGGCCACAATGAGCAGTTCTTC
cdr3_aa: CASADWTPMGHNEQFF

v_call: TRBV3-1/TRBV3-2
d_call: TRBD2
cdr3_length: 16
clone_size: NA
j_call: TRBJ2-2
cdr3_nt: TGTGCCAGCAGCCAGACCGGGACTAGCGTTAACGGGGAGCTGTTTTTT
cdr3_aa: CASSQTGTSVNGELFF

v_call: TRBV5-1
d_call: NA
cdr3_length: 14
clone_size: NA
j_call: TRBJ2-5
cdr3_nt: TGCGCCAGCAGCGGTGGCACGCGACTGGAGACCCAGTACTTC
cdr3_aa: CASSGGTRLETQYF

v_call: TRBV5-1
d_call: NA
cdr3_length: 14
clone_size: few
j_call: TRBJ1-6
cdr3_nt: TGCGCCAGCAGCTTGGGGACCCCTGATTCACCCCTCCACTTT
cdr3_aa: CASSLGTPDSPLHF

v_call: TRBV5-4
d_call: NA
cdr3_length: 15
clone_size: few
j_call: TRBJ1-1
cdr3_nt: TGTGCCAGCAGCAGTATTACGGGGGGGGCCGTTGAAGCTTTCTTT
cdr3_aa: CASSSITGGAVEAFF

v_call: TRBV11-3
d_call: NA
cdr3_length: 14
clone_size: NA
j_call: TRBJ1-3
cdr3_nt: TGTGCCAGCAGCTTACCAGACGCGCAAGACACCATATATTTT
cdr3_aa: CASSLPDAQDTIYF

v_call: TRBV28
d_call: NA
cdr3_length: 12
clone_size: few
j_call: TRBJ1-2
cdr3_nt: TGTGCCAGCAGTTCGTACAGATATGGCTACACCTTC
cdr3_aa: CASSSYRYGYTF

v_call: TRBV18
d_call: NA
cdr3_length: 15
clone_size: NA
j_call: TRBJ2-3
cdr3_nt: TGTGCCAGCTCACCACAAGGAAGCTTCACAGATACGCAGTATTTT
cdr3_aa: CASSPQGSFTDTQYF

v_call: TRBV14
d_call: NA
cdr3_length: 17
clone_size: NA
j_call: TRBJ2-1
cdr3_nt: TGTGCCAGCAGCCAAGATCTAGTTTGGGCGGGAAACAATGAGCAGTTCTTC
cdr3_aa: CASSQDLVWAGNNEQFF

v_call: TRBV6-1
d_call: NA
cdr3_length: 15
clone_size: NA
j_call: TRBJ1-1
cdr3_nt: TGTGCCAGCAGTGATTTGAGCGGGAAGGGCACTGAAGCTTTCTTT
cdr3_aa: CASSDLSGKGTEAFF

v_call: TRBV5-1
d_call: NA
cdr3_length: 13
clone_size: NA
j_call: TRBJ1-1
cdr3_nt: TGCGCCAGCAGAGAGTTTAGGGACACTGAAGCTTTCTTT
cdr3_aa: CASREFRDTEAFF

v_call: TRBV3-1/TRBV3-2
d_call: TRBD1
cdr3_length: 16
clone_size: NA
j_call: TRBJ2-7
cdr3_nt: TGTGCCAGCAGCCCACCGGGACAGGGACCCGTGGGGGAGCAGTACTTC
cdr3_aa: CASSPPGQGPVGEQYF

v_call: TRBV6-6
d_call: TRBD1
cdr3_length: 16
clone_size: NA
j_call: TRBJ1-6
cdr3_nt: TGTGCCAGCAGAAACCGGGACAGGGGGCGGGATTCACCCCTCCACTTT
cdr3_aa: CASRNRDRGRDSPLHF

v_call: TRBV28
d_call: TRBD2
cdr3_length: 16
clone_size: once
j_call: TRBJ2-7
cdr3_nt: TGTGCCAGCAGTTTAGTAGGACTAGCGGGAGGCGGCGAGCAGTACTTC
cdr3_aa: CASSLVGLAGGGEQYF

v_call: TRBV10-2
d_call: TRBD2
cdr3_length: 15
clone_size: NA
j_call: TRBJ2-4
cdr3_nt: TGCGCCAGCAGTGAGTCAGGGCGGGAGGAAAACATTCAGTACTTC
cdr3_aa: CASSESGREENIQYF

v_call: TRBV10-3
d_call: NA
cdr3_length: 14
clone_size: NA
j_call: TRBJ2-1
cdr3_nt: TGTGCCATCAGTGACAGGGTGGTCTACAATGAGCAGTTCTTC
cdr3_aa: CAISDRVVYNEQFF

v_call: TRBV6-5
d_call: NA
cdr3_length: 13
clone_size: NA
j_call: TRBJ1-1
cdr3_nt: TGTGCCAGCAGTTACTTCCTGAACACTGAAGCTTTCTTT
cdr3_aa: CASSYFLNTEAFF

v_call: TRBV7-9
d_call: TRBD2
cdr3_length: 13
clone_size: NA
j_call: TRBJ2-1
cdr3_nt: TGTGCCAGCAGCTTTTCGGGGGGTGACGGGCAGTTCTTC
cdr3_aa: CASSFSGGDGQFF

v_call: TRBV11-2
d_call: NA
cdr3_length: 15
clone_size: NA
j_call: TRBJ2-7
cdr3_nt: TGTGCCAGCAGACTCACAGGGATCTCTTACTACGAGCAGTACTTC
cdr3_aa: CASRLTGISYYEQYF

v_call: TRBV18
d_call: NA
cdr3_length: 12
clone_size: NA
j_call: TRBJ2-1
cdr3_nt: TGTGCCAGCTCATCTGGACTTCAGGAGCAGTTCTTC
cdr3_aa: CASSSGLQEQFF

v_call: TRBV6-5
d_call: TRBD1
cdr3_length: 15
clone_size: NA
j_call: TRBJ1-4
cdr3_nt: TGTGCCAGCAGCCTGACAGGGGGCGCCGGTGAAAAACTGTTTTTT
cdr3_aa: CASSLTGGAGEKLFF

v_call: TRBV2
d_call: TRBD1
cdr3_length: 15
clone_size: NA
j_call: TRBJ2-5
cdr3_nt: TGTGCCAGCGGCCTAGACAGGGGGCGCTTGGAGACCCAGTACTTC
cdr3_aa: CASGLDRGRLETQYF

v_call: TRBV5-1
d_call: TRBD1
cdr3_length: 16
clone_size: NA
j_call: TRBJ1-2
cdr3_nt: TGCGCCAGCAGCCAGGACCCGGGACAGGGGGCTAGTGGCTACACCTTC
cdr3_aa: CASSQDPGQGASGYTF

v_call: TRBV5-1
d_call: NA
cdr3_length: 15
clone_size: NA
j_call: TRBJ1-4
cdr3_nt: TGCGCCAGCAGCTTGGCCATAGGGGGAGGAGAAAAACTGTTTTTT
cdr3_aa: CASSLAIGGGEKLFF

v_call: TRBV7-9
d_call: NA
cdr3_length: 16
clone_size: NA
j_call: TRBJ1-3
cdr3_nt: TGTGCCAGCAGCTTAGCGGGGGGATTGACTGGAAACACCATATATTTT
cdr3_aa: CASSLAGGLTGNTIYF

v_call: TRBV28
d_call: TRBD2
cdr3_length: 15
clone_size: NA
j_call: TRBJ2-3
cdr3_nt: TGTGCCAGCAGTCGTCTAGCGGAGCGCACAGATACGCAGTATTTT
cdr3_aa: CASSRLAERTDTQYF

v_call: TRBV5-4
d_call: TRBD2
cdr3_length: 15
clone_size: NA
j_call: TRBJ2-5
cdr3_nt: TGTGCCAGCAGCGCGGGAGGGGGGGGCGCGGAGACCCAGTACTTC
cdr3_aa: CASSAGGGGAETQYF

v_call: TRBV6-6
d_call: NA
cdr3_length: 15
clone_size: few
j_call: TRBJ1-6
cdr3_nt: TGTGCCAGCAGTTACTTTGACGGGGCGGATTCACCCCTCCACTTT
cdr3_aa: CASSYFDGADSPLHF

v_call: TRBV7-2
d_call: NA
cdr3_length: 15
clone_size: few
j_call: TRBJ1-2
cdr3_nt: TGTGCCAGCAGCCCATCGCTCTACCGGGGCTATGGCTACACCTTC
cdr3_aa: CASSPSLYRGYGYTF

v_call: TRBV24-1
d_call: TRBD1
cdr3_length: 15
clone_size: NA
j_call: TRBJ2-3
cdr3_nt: TGTGCCACCAGTGAGACTGGACAGGGGACAGATACGCAGTATTTT
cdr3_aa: CATSETGQGTDTQYF

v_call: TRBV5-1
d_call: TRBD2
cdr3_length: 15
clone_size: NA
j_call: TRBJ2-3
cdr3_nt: TGCGCCAGCAGCTTGGTTAGCGGGGGAACAGATACGCAGTATTTT
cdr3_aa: CASSLVSGGTDTQYF

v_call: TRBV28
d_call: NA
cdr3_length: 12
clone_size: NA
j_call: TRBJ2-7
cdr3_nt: TGTGCCAGCAATAACGGCGGCTACGAGCAGTACTTC
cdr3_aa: CASNNGGYEQYF

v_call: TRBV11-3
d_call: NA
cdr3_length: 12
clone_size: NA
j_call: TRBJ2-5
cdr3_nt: TGTGCCAGCACCACCACCGGGGAGACCCAGTACTTC
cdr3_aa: CASTTTGETQYF

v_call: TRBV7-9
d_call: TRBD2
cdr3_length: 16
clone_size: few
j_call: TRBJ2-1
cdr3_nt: TGTGCCAGCAGCTTAGCACTAGCGGGCTCCTACAATGAGCAGTTCTTC
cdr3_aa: CASSLALAGSYNEQFF

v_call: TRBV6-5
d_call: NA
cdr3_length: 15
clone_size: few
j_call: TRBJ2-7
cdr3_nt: TGTGCCAGCAGTTACCAAGGAGGGGGAGTCTACGAGCAGTACTTC
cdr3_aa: CASSYQGGGVYEQYF

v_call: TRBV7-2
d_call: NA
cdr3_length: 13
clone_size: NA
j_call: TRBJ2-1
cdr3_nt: TGTGCCAGCAGCTTTGGGCCGAACAATGAGCAGTTCTTC
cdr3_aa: CASSFGPNNEQFF

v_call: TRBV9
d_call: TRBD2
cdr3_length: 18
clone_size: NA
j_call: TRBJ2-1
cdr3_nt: TGTGCCAGCAGCCCGAAGGGACTAGCGGGAGGAACCTACAATGAGCAGTTCTTC
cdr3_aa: CASSPKGLAGGTYNEQFF

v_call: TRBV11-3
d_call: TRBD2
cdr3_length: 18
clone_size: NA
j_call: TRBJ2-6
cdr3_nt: TGTGCCAGCAGGGCTCCGGCGGGAGGCCGCTCTGGGGCCAACGTCCTGACTTTC
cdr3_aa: CASRAPAGGRSGANVLTF

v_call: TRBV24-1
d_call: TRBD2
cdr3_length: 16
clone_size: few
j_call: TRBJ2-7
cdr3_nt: TGTGCCACCAGTGATTCAAGAGCGGGAGTGTCTTACGAGCAGTACTTC
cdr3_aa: CATSDSRAGVSYEQYF

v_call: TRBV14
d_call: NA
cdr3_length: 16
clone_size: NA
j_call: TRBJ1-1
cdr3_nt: TGTGCCAGCAGCCCCCGGTCCGGCAGGGGAGACACTGAAGCTTTCTTT
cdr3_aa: CASSPRSGRGDTEAFF

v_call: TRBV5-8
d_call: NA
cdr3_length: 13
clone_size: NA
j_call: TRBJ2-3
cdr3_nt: TGTGCCAGCAGCTTAGGAAGTCGGAATACGCAGTATTTT
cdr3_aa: CASSLGSRNTQYF

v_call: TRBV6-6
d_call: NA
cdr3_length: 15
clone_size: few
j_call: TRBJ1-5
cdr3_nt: TGTGCCAGCACCGAACCCGACAGTGTCAATCAGCCCCAGCATTTT
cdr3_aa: CASTEPDSVNQPQHF

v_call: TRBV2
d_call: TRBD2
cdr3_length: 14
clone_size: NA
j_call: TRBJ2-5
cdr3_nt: TGTGCCAGCAGTGAAGCTAGCGGGGACGAGACCCAGTACTTC
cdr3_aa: CASSEASGDETQYF

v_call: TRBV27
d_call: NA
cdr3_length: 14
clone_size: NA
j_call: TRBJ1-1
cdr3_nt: TGTGCCAGCAGTTTATCCAGATTGAACACTGAAGCTTTCTTT
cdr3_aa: CASSLSRLNTEAFF

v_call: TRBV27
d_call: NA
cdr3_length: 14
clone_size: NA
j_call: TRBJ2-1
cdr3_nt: TGTGCCAGCAGTCTGCGATCGAAAGCCCCTGAGCAGTTCTTC
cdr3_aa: CASSLRSKAPEQFF

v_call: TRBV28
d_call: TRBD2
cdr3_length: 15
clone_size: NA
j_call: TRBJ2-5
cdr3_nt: TGTGCCAGCAATAGCGGGGGAGCAATGAAAGAGACCCAGTACTTC
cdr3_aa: CASNSGGAMKETQYF

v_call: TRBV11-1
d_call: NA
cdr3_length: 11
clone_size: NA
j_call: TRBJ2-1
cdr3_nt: TGTGCCAGCAGCGCTCTAAGTGAGCAGTTCTTC
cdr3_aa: CASSALSEQFF

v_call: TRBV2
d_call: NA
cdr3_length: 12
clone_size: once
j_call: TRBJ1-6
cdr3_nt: TGTGCCAGCAGTGGGCGGAATTCACCCCTCCACTTT
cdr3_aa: CASSGRNSPLHF

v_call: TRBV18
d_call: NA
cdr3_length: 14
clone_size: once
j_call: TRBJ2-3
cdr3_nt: TGTGCCAGCTCACGACAAACCCCCACAGATACGCAGTATTTT
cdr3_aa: CASSRQTPTDTQYF

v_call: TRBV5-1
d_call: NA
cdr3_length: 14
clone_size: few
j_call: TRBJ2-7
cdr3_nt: TGCGCCAGCAGCCCCTTGACCCCCTTGGGGGAGCAGTACTTC
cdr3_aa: CASSPLTPLGEQYF